These 18 T cell receptor beta chains originate from one sample sequenced in a study of control samples from healthy donors and cancer patients. Here immunoSEQ multiplex PCR was the method, and the copy in TCRdb shows in-frame clones only, minus some. The sample contains approximately 140,000 clones, 75% to 90% of which appear only once. The specimen was blood. The receptors here all came from a woman aged 30 to 39 in good health.

The J gene is TRBJ2-5, the V gene TRBV9; D uncertain. The CDR3 contains 15 residues. Germline loops: CDR1 SGDLS, CDR2 YYNGEE. V was cut by 0 bases and J by 9 bases, with 18 bases left in between. The CDR3 spells CASSVGGYGQESQYF. CDR3 coding DNA: TGTGCCAGCAGCGTAGGCGGATATGGGCAAGAATCCCAGTACTTC.

The chain is built from TRBV30 and TRBJ1-3, with unresolved D. The CDR3 length is 12 residues. V lost 2 bases and J lost 4, with 6 bases in between. CDR1 is GTSNPN, CDR2 SVGIG, per germline (reference sequence). CDR3 nucleotides: TGTGCCTGGAGTCCCTCCGGAAACACCATATATTTT. It yields the protein CAWSPSGNTIYF.

The chain joins TRBV5-1 to TRBJ1-4; 7 bases map to TRBD1. The CDR3 consists of 14 residues. With V trimmed by 5 bases and J by 8 bases, 9 bases remained unmatched. Looked up from germline, CDR1 is SGHRS and CDR2 is YFSETQ. Here the CDR3 reads CASSWLGGEEKLFF. CDR3 in DNA: TGCGCCAGCAGTTGGCTAGGGGGCGAAGAAAAACTGTTTTTT.

This clone was seen just once. The chain uses TRBV11-1 and TRBJ2-1; tentative D call: TRBD1 (7 bases). Germline V CDR1 and CDR2: SGHAT, FQDESV (reference sequence). CDR3 length equals 13 residues. Deletions cut 5 bases from V and 8 bases from J, with 13 bases between. In nucleotides, the CDR3 is TGTGCCAGCAGCCAAGACAGGGAGGATGAGCAGTTCTTC. It codes for CASSQDREDEQFF.

In nucleotides, the CDR3 is TGCAGTGCTAGTGGCGCTTCCAATGAGCAGTTCTTC. Translation: CSASGASNEQFF. This chain links TRBV20-1 with TRBJ2-1; D ambiguous. Germline lookup yields CDR1 DFQATT and CDR2 SNEGSKA (reference sequence). The CDR3 extends over 12 amino acids. V lost 3 bases and J lost 6, with 9 bases in between.

The CDR3 DNA sequence: TGTGCCAGCAGTTTTGGTAGCGAATACAATGAGCAGTTCTTC. Translating it yields CASSFGSEYNEQFF. This sequence joins TRBV27 and TRBJ2-1, with D possibly TRBD2 on 5 matching bases. This CDR3 contains 14 residues. Between the trimmed V and J ends, which lost 3 bases and 4 bases, there was a span of 10 bases. The V gene's germline CDR1 is MNHEY and CDR2 SMNVEV (reference sequence).

The gene calls are TRBV3-1 (or the pseudogene TRBV3-2) and TRBJ1-1; D possibly corresponds to TRBD1 (5 bases). Trimming took 5 bases from V and 4 from J, leaving 17 bases between them. Germline CDR1 and CDR2: LGHDT and YNNKEL (reference sequence). This CDR3 is built from 15 residues. CDR3 region: CASSETPRGVTEAFF. DNA for the CDR3: TGTGCCAGCAGCGAAACTCCCCGGGGCGTCACTGAAGCTTTCTTT.

The V and J genes are TRBV3-1 (or the pseudogene TRBV3-2) and TRBJ2-1, with 8 nucleotides matching TRBD1. The CDR3 is 15 amino acids. The ends lost 1 base at V and 7 bases at J; junction bases unmatched: 6. The germline gives CDR1 LGHDT, CDR2 YNNKEL (reference sequence). In nucleotides, the CDR3 is TGTGCCAGCAGCCAAGGGACAGGGTGGGGGAATGAGCAGTTCTTC. Translated: CASSQGTGWGNEQFF.

This chain connects TRBV9 to TRBJ2-5, with D possibly being TRBD2 (5 bases). Looked up from germline, CDR1 is SGDLS and CDR2 is YYNGEE. This CDR3 contains 16 residues. Trimming stripped 3 bases from V and 1 base from J, with 16 bases between. In DNA, the CDR3 is TGTGCCAGCAGCGGAGGGTTCGGACGGACCCAAGAGACCCAGTACTTC. Translated, it gives CASSGGFGRTQETQYF.

The chain has TRBV5-6 and TRBJ2-7; 8 nucleotides line up with TRBD2. This CDR3 region has 15 residues. Losses at the gene ends were 1 base for V and 3 bases for J; bases not matched to a gene: 6. Germline values: CDR1 SGHDT, CDR2 YYEEEE. For the CDR3, the DNA is TGTGCCAGCAGCTTGTATCCGGGGGGGATCTACGAGCAGTACTTC. Residues: CASSLYPGGIYEQYF.

The gene calls are TRBV24-1 and TRBJ1-5; D is unclear. The CDR3 runs to 12 residues. Germline loops: CDR1 KGHDR, CDR2 SFDVKD. The ends were cut back, 4 bases at V and 3 bases at J, with 3 bases in the middle. CDR3 region: CATSETNQPQHF. For the CDR3, the DNA is TGTGCCACCAGTGAGACCAATCAGCCCCAGCATTTT.

This clone has just one count. The V call is TRBV3-1 (or the pseudogene TRBV3-2), the J call TRBJ2-2; D gene unclear. This CDR3 comprises 14 residues. CDR1 and CDR2 from the germline V gene are LGHDT and YNNKEL (reference sequence). Trimming removed 1 base at V and 5 bases at J, with 8 bases between. CDR3 coding DNA: TGTGCCAGCAGCCAAGTCTATCCGACCGGGGAGCTGTTTTTT. It is translated as CASSQVYPTGELFF.

This chain joins TRBV19 and TRBJ2-7; TRBD1 agrees at 11 bases. From germline, CDR1 is LNHDA and CDR2 SQIVND (reference sequence). This CDR3 contains 14 residues. The V segment lost 3 bases and the J segment 2 bases; nucleotides outside the gene matches: 0. CDR3 nucleotide sequence: TGTGCCAGTAGTATGGGACAGGGGGCCTACGAGCAGTACTTC. This gives the protein CASSMGQGAYEQYF.

The rearrangement joins TRBV9 to TRBJ2-3; D perhaps matches TRBD2 (6 bases). Germline assignment: CDR1 SGDLS and CDR2 YYNGEE. This CDR3 spans 15 amino acids. V lost 4 bases and J 5 bases, leaving 17 bases between the germline ends. CDR3 region: CASSPLVGGGDTQYF. The CDR3, as DNA: TGTGCCAGCAGCCCCCTCGTGGGAGGTGGAGATACGCAGTATTTT. The variable domain in full, with the rest retrieved from reference TRBV9 and TRBJ2-3, is DSGVTQTPKHLITATGQRVTLRCSPRSGDLSVYWYQQSLDQGLQFLIQYYNGEERAKGNILERFSAQQFPDLHSELNLSSLELGDSALYFCASSPLVGGGDTQYFGPGTRLTVL.

The V gene is TRBV10-3, the J gene TRBJ2-2; D uncertain. Germline V gene lookup returns CDR1 ENHRY and CDR2 SYGVKD. The CDR3 is made up of 13 amino acids. The V end lost 8 bases, the J end lost 3 bases, and 10 bases lay between the germline ends. DNA of the CDR3: TGTGCCATCCCGGGTAACTACACCGGGGAGCTGTTTTTT. Its translation: CAIPGNYTGELFF.

This clone was picked up one time. The chain recombines TRBV3-1 (or the pseudogene TRBV3-2) with TRBJ2-1; no clear D gene. CDR1 and CDR2 (germline): LGHDT, YNNKEL (reference sequence). CDR3 length: 15 residues. The V end was cut by 0 bases, the J end by 4 bases, with 10 bases between. CDR3 region: CASSQEMHSYNEQFF. CDR3 coding DNA: TGTGCCAGCAGCCAAGAAATGCACTCGTACAATGAGCAGTTCTTC.

The chain couples TRBV29-1 to TRBJ2-7, with TRBD2 identical over 7 bases. Germline loops: CDR1 SQVTM, CDR2 ANQGSEA. Trimming removed 6 bases from V and 2 bases from J; junction bases left unmatched: 16. The CDR3 loop spans 16 amino acids. This CDR3 is CSVNYGGSGPAYEQYF. The CDR3 coding sequence is TGCAGCGTAAATTACGGCGGGAGCGGGCCGGCCTACGAGCAGTACTTC.

CDR3 sequence (DNA): TGTGCCAGCACAGAGGAGCGGGGCTACACCTTC. Amino acid sequence: CASTEERGYTF. This rearrangement joins TRBV2 to TRBJ1-2; D gene unclear. V lost 7 bases and J 8 bases, leaving 11 bases between the germline ends. This CDR3 contains 11 residues. The germline V gene has CDR1 SNHLY and CDR2 FYNNEI.